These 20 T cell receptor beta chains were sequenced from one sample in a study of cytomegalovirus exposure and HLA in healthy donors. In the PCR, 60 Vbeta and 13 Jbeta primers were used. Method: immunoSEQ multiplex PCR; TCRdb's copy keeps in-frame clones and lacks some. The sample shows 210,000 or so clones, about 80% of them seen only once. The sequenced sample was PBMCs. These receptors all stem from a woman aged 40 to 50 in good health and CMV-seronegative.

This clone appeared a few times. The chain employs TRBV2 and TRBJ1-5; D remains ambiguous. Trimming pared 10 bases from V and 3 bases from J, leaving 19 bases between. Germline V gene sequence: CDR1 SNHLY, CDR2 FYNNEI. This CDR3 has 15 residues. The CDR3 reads CATKKAGELNQPQHF. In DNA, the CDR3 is TGTGCCACCAAAAAGGCAGGTGAGCTCAATCAGCCCCAGCATTTT.

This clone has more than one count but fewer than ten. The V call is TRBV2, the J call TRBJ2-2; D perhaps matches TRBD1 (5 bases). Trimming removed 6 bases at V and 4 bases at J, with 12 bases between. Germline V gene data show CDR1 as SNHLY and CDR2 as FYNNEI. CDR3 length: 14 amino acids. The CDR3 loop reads CASRVDISTGELFF. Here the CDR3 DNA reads TGTGCCAGCAGGGTGGACATTAGCACCGGGGAGCTGTTTTTT.

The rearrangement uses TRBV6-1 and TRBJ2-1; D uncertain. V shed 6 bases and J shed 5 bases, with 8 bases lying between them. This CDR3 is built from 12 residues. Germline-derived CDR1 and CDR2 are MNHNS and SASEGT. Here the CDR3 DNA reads TGTGCCAGCAGAGGCGGTAACAATGAGCAGTTCTTC. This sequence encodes CASRGGNNEQFF.

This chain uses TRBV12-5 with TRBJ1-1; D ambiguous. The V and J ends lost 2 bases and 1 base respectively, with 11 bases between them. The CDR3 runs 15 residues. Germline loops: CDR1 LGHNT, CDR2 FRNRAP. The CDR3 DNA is TGTGCTAGTGGTTTGTACCTGGGAGGGAACACTGAAGCTTTCTTT. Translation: CASGLYLGGNTEAFF.

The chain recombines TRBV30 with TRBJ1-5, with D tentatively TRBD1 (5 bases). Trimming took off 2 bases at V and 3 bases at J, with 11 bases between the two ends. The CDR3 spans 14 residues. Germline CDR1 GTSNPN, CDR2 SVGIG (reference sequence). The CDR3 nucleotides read TGTGCCTGGAGTCAAGACAGCCTCAATCAGCCCCAGCATTTT. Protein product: CAWSQDSLNQPQHF.

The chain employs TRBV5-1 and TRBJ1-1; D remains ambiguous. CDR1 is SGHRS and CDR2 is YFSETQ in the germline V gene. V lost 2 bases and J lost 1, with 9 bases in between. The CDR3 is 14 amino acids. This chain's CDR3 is CASSFPSGNTEAFF. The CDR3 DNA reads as TGCGCCAGCAGCTTTCCATCGGGGAACACTGAAGCTTTCTTT.

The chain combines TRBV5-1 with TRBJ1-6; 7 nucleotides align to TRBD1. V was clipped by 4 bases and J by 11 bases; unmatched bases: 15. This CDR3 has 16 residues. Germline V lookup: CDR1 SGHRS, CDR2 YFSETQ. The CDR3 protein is CASSTGQSEGSPPLHF. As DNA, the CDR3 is TGCGCCAGCAGCACGGGACAGTCTGAAGGGTCTCCACCCCTCCACTTT.

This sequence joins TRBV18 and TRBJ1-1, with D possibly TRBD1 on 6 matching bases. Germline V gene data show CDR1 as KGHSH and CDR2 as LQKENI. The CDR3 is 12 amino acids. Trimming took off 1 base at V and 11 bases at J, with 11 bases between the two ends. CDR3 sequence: CASSPRVDRAFF. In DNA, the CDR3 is TGTGCCAGCTCACCACGGGTAGACAGGGCTTTCTTT.

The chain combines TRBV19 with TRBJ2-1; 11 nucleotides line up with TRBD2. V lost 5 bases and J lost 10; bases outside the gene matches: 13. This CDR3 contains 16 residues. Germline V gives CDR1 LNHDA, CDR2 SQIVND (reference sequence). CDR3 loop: CASSVHSGGVQQEQFF. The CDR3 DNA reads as TGTGCCAGTAGTGTCCATAGCGGGGGGGTTCAACAAGAGCAGTTCTTC.

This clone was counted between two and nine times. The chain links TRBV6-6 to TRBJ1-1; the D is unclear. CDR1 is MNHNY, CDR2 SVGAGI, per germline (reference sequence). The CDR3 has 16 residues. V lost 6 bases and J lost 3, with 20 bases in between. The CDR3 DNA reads TGTGCCAGCAGAGACACGAATTTTCAGGTCGACACTGAAGCTTTCTTT. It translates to CASRDTNFQVDTEAFF.

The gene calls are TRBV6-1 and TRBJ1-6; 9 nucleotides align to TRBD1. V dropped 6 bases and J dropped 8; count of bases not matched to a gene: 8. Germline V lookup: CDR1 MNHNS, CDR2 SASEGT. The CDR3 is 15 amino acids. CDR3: CASSGAGQGDSPLHF. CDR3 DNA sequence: TGTGCCAGCAGCGGGGCGGGACAGGGTGATTCACCCCTCCACTTT.

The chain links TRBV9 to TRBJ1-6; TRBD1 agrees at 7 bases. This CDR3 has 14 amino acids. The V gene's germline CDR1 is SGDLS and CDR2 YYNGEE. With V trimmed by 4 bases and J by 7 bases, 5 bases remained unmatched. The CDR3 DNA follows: TGTGCCAGCAGCCCTGGACAGGCAAATTCACCCCTCCACTTT. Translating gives CASSPGQANSPLHF.

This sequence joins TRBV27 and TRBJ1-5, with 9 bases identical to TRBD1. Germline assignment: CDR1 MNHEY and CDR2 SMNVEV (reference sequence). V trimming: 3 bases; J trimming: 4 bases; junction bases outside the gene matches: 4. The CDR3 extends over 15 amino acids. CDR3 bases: TGTGCCAGCAGTTTTGGGACAGGGCTTAATCAGCCCCAGCATTTT. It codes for CASSFGTGLNQPQHF.

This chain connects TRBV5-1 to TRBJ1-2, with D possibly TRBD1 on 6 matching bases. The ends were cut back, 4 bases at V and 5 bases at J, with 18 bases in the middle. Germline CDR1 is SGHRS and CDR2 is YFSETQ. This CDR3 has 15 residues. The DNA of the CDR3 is TGCGCCAGCAGCCCCCGGGGGGGGGCAGGGTATGGCTACACCTTC. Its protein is CASSPRGGAGYGYTF.

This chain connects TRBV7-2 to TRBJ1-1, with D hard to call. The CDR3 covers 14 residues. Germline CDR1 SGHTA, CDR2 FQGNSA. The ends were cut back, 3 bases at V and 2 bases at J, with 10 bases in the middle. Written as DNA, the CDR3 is TGTGCCAGCAGCTTCTCACAACAAAACACTGAAGCTTTCTTT. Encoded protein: CASSFSQQNTEAFF.

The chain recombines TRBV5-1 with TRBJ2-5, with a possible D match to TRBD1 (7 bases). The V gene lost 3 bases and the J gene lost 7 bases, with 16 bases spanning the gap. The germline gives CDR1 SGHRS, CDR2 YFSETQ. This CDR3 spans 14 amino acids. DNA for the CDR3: TGCGCCAGCAGCTGGACAGCCCAGGGGGGGACCCAGTACTTC. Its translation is CASSWTAQGGTQYF.

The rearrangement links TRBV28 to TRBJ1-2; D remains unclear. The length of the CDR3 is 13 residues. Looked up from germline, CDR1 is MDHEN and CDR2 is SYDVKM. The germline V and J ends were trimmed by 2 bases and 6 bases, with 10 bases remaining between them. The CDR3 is CASSLLPTHGYTF. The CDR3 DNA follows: TGTGCCAGCAGTTTACTCCCTACCCATGGCTACACCTTC.

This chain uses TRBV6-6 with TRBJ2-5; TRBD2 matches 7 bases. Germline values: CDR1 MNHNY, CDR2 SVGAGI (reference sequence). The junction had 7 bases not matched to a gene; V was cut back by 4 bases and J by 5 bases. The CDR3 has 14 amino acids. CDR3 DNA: TGTGCCAGCAGTTCCTCGGGGGAGGGTGAGACCCAGTACTTC. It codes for CASSSSGEGETQYF.

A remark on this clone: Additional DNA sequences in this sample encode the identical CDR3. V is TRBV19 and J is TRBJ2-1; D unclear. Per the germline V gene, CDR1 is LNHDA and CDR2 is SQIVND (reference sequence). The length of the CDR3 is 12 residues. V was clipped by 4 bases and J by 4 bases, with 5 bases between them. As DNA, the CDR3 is TGTGCCAGTAGTACCCTATACAATGAGCAGTTCTTC. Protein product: CASSTLYNEQFF.

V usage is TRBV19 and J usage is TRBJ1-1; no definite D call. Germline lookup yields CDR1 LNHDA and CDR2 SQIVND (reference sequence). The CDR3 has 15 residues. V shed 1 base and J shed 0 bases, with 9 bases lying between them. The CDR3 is CASSIAVTMNTEAFF. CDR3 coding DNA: TGTGCCAGTAGTATAGCGGTAACCATGAACACTGAAGCTTTCTTT.